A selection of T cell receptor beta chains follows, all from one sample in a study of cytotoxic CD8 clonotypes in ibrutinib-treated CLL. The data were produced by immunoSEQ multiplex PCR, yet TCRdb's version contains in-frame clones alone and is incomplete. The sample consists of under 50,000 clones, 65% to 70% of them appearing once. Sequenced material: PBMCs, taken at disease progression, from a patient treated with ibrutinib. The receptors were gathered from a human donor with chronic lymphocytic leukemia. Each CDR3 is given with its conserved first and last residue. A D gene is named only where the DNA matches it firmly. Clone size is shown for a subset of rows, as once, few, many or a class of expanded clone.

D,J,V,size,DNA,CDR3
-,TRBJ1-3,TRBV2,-,TGTGCCAGCGAGCTCCCAGCCTCTGGAAACACCATATATTTT,CASELPASGNTIYF
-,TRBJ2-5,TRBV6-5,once,TGTGCCAGCACCAGGAGTTTTTCCCAGGGGGAGACCCAGTACTTC,CASTRSFSQGETQYF
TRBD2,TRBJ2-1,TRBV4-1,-,TGCGCCAGCAGCCATCGACCCCCGGGACTATCCTACAATGAGCAGTTCTTC,CASSHRPPGLSYNEQFF
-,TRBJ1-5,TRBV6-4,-,TGTGCCAGCAGTGAAGGGGGCAATCAGCCCCAGCATTTT,CASSEGGNQPQHF
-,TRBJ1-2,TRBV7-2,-,TGTGCCAGCAGCTTAGAACCCTACGGTGGCGGCTACACCTTC,CASSLEPYGGGYTF
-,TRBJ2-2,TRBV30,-,TGTGCCTGGAGTGGGGCCCCCTTGGACGGGGAGCTGTTTTTT,CAWSGAPLDGELFF
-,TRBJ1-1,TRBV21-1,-,TGTGCCAGCAACACCCCCCGGGGTATCAACACTGAAGCTTTCTTT,CASNTPRGINTEAFF
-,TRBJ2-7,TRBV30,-,TGTGCCTGGAGGGGCGGCGGCTACGAGCAGTACTTC,CAWRGGGYEQYF
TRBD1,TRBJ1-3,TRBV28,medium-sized,TGTGCCAGCAGTACACGCCAGGGGGCGCAGATAAGAAACACCATATATTTT,CASSTRQGAQIRNTIYF
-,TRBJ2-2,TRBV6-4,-,TGTGCCAGCAGTGCCAGAACGAACACCGGGGAGCTGTTTTTT,CASSARTNTGELFF
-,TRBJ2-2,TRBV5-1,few,TGCGCCAGCAGCTTGGACAGAAACACCGGGGAGCTGTTTTTT,CASSLDRNTGELFF
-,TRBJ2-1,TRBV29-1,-,TGCAGCGTTACCCCTAGCGCCGAGAGATCCTACAATGAGCAGTTCTTC,CSVTPSAERSYNEQFF
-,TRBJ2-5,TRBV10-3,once,TGTGCCATCGCCCCGGGACAACAAGAGACCCAGTACTTC,CAIAPGQQETQYF
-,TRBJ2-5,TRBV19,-,TGTGCCAGTAGTATAGATGACCAAGAGACCCAGTACTTC,CASSIDDQETQYF
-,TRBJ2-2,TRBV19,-,TGTGCCAGTAGTCTACAGGTCACGAACACCGGGGAGCTGTTTTTT,CASSLQVTNTGELFF
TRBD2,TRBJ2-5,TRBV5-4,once,TGTGCCAGCAGCTTGTACCGGGAGGAAGAGACCCAGTACTTC,CASSLYREEETQYF
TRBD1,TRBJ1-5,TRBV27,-,TGTGCCAGCAGTTCCAAAGACCTAGGCCGGGACAGACGCAATCAGCCCCAGCATTTT,CASSSKDLGRDRRNQPQHF
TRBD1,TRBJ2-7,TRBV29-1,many,TGCAGCGCCAAGACCGGGACAGGGGTTGAGCAGTACTTC,CSAKTGTGVEQYF
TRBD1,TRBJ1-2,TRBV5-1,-,TGCGCCAGCAGCACGTCGGGACAGCTTGGCTACACCTTC,CASSTSGQLGYTF
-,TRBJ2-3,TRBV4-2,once,TGTGCCAGCAGCCAAGAACGCGTGGATACGCAGTATTTT,CASSQERVDTQYF
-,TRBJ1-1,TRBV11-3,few,TGTGCCAGCAGCACCCGGACATTGGACACTGAAGCTTTCTTT,CASSTRTLDTEAFF
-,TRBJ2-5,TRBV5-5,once,TGTGCCAGCAGCTTCGGGGCCAGGCAAGAGACCCAGTACTTC,CASSFGARQETQYF
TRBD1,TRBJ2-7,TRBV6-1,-,TGTGCCAGCAGTGGGGACAGGGGATATTCCGAGCAGTACTTC,CASSGDRGYSEQYF
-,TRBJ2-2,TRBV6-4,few,TGTGCCAGCAGTGACTCTAGGGCAAAGGGGGACACCGGGGAGCTGTTTTTT,CASSDSRAKGDTGELFF
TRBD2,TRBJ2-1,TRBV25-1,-,TGTGCCAGCAGTGCCACCGGACTAGCGGGTGAGCAGTTCTTC,CASSATGLAGEQFF
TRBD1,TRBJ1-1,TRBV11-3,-,TGTGCCAGCAGCTATATATCAGGGGGCGGAAACACTGAAGCTTTCTTT,CASSYISGGGNTEAFF
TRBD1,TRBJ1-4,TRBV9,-,TGTGCCAGCAGCGTAGGACAGGGTGACGAAAAACTGTTTTTT,CASSVGQGDEKLFF
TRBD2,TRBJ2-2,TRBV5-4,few,TGTGCCAGCAGTCCCCCTGGCGGGAGGGCGGGGGAGCTGTTTTTT,CASSPPGGRAGELFF
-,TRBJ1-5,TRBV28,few,TGTGCCAGCAGTCTTCCAAGTCCCGGGCAGCCCCAGCATTTT,CASSLPSPGQPQHF
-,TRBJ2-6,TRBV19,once,TGTGCCAGTAGTATTACAGGGAGCTCTGGGGCCAACGTCCTGACTTTC,CASSITGSSGANVLTF
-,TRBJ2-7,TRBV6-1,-,TGTGCCAGCAGTGAAGGGCCAGGTACCTACGAGCAGTACTTC,CASSEGPGTYEQYF
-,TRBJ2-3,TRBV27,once,TGTGCCAGCACATACGGGACTCCCGGCACAGATACGCAGTATTTT,CASTYGTPGTDTQYF
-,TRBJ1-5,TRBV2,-,TGTGCCAGCACCGTCAGTCTGTATGGCAATCAGCCCCAGCATTTT,CASTVSLYGNQPQHF
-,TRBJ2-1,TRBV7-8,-,TGTGCCAGCAGCTTTGGGACCCGGACCTATGAGCAGTTCTTC,CASSFGTRTYEQFF
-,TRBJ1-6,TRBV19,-,TGTGCCAGTAGTGTTGGACAGTATAATTCACCCCTCCACTTT,CASSVGQYNSPLHF
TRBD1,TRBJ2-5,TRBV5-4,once,TGTGCCAGCAGCTCACAGGGGGCAGGACGAGAGACCCAGTACTTC,CASSSQGAGRETQYF
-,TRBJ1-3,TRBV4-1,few,TGCGCCAGCAGCCAATTGTCTAGCGAGAGACCCTACACCATATATTTT,CASSQLSSERPYTIYF
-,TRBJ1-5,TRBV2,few,TGTGCCAGCAGTCCGGTCGACAGGCAGCCCCAGCATTTT,CASSPVDRQPQHF
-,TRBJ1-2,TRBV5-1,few,TGCGCCAGCAGTAGATCAGGGGACAACTATGGCTACACCTTC,CASSRSGDNYGYTF
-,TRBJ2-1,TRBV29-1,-,TGCAGCGTTGACTTTGAGGGAGGCCACAATGAGCAGTTCTTC,CSVDFEGGHNEQFF
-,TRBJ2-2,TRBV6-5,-,TGTGCCAGCAGTTACGTGGCAGGGCCCGGGGAGCTGTTTTTT,CASSYVAGPGELFF
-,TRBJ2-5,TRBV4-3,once,TGCGCCAGCAGCCAAGCATCATGGGGGCTAGAGACCCAGTACTTC,CASSQASWGLETQYF
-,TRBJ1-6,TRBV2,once,TGTGCCAGCAGCCTAAACGGGGTGCCTGGGCCCTATTCACCCCTCCACTTT,CASSLNGVPGPYSPLHF
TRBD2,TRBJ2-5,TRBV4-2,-,TGTGCCAGCAGCCAAGGACTAGCGGGAGAGACCCAGTACTTC,CASSQGLAGETQYF
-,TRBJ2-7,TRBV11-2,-,TGTGCCAGCAGCATGGACCGACTCGGCTACGAGCAGTACTTC,CASSMDRLGYEQYF
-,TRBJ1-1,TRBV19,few,TGTGCCAGTAGTATAGGACACTTGAACACTGAAGCTTTCTTT,CASSIGHLNTEAFF
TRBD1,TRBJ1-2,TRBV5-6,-,TGTGCCAGCAGCTTGGATGCGGGACAGGGGGTCGGCTACACCTTC,CASSLDAGQGVGYTF
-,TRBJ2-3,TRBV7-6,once,TGTGCCAGCAGCTTAATAGGGGGGACTAGCACAGATACGCAGTATTTT,CASSLIGGTSTDTQYF
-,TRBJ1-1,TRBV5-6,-,TGTGCCAGCAGCTCGACCCAGGACAAATGGAACACTGAAGCTTTCTTT,CASSSTQDKWNTEAFF
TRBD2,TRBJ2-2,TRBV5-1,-,TGCGCCAGCAGCCTAAGGACTAGCGGGAACACCGGGGAGCTGTTTTTT,CASSLRTSGNTGELFF
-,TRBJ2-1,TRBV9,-,TGTGCCAGCAGCGTAGGGGCTAGCCTTTACAATGAGCAGTTCTTC,CASSVGASLYNEQFF
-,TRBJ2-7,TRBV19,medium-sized,TGTGCCAGTAGTTCCTGGGAAGTCCCCTACGAGCAGTACTTC,CASSSWEVPYEQYF
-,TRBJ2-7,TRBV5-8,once,TGTGCCAGCAGCTTGCCCTACGGACAGTCCTACGAGCAGTACTTC,CASSLPYGQSYEQYF
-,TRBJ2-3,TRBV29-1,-,TGCAGCGGAAACAGGGAAGGGACAGATACGCAGTATTTT,CSGNREGTDTQYF
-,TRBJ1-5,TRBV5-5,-,TGTGCCAGCAGCTTTTCCCCGACAACCTCCAATCAGCCCCAGCATTTT,CASSFSPTTSNQPQHF
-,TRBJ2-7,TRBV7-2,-,TGTGCCAGCAGCTTACTGGTTGCTGCCTACGAGCAGTACTTC,CASSLLVAAYEQYF
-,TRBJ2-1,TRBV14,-,TGTGCCAGCAGCCAATTAATTTCCTTTCACAATGAGCAGTTCTTC,CASSQLISFHNEQFF
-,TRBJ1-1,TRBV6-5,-,TGTGCCAGCAGTTACGGGGAGGGTGGGACTGAAGCTTTCTTT,CASSYGEGGTEAFF
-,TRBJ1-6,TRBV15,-,TGTGCCACCAGCAGAGATTTTAATTCACCCCTCCACTTT,CATSRDFNSPLHF